The 7 T cell receptor beta chains below all came from one sample that was sequenced in a study of blood T cells in healthy people across ages. Alongside a J-beta primer mix, a sample-barcoded 5' primer served in a second PCR lasting about 7 to 12 cycles. TCRdb itself ran the 5' RACE reads through MiXCR, one entry per CDR3 protein. The sample holds some 760,000 distinct CDR3 sequences; around 25% are singletons and the top ten take more than 8.5%. This same sample was also part of a study on T cells of mothers and their children.

The sample consisted of blood. These receptors came from a boy aged 5-17 years in good health.

The chain recombines TRBV14 with TRBJ2-7; the D gene is possibly TRBD2 (6 bases). V lost 4 bases, J lost 3 bases, and 16 bases lay in between. The CDR3 spans 15 residues. The germline gives CDR1 SGHDN, CDR2 FVKESK. In DNA, the CDR3 is TGTGCCAGCAGCCTCTTCCGGGACTCCGGCTACGAGCAGTACTTC. It encodes CASSLFRDSGYEQYF.

This CDR3 is CASSVDSGGPQETQYF. In DNA form, the CDR3 reads TGTGCCAGCAGCGTAGATAGCGGGGGCCCCCAAGAGACCCAGTACTTC. The V gene is TRBV9, the J gene TRBJ2-5; 9 nucleotides line up with TRBD2. The CDR3 is made up of 16 amino acids. The J segment lost 1 base and the V segment lost 0 bases, leaving 4 bases of the junction unmatched. Germline assignment: CDR1 SGDLS and CDR2 YYNGEE. Supplemented by reference TRBV9 and TRBJ2-5, the full variable domain reads DSGVTQTPKHLITATGQRVTLRCSPRSGDLSVYWYQQSLDQGLQFLIQYYNGEERAKGNILERFSAQQFPDLHSELNLSSLELGDSALYFCASSVDSGGPQETQYFGPGTRLLVL.

This clonotype was detected a few times. V and J are TRBV7-9 and TRBJ1-4, with D perhaps TRBD1 (6 bases). Trimming removed 5 bases at V and 8 bases at J, with 15 bases between. The CDR3 contains 14 residues. The germline V gene encodes CDR1 SEHNR and CDR2 FQNEAQ (reference sequence). The CDR3 bases are TGTGCCAGCAGCGGCCGGGACCAGGGGGAAAAACTGTTTTTT. Its translation: CASSGRDQGEKLFF.

This clonotype was counted a few times. CDR3 sequence (DNA): TGTGCCAGCAGTTTCACCCGCAGGGGGAGGGAGACCCAGTACTTC. Residues: CASSFTRRGRETQYF. The chain recombines TRBV28 with TRBJ2-5, with a weak D call TRBD1 (7 bases). The germline CDR1 and CDR2 sequences are MDHEN and SYDVKM. V dropped 3 bases and J dropped 5 bases, with 16 bases sitting between them. The CDR3 has 15 amino acids.

This clonotype appeared a single time. Sequence at one end of the junction differs from germline and may be a read error. This chain connects TRBV7-9 to TRBJ2-7, with 9 bases fitting TRBD1. The CDR3 has 14 residues. Germline loops: CDR1 SEHNR, CDR2 FQNEAQ (reference sequence). In DNA form, the CDR3 reads TGTGCCAGCAGCCGGACAGGGGACACCTACGAGCAGTCCTTC. Encoded protein: CASSRTGDTYEQSF.

To note about this clonotype: One base away lies a much larger clone, so this may be a sequencing read error. This rearrangement joins TRBV7-2 to TRBJ2-5; a possible D gene is TRBD2 (5 bases). The CDR3 consists of 13 residues. Per germline, CDR1 SGHTA and CDR2 FQGNSA. The CDR3 region is CASSLPGWETRYF. In nucleotides, the CDR3 is TGTGCCAGCAGCTTACCTGGCTGGGAGACCCGGTACTTC.

This sequence joins TRBV5-1 and TRBJ2-5; D might be TRBD1 or TRBD2, each matching 5 bases. The germline gives CDR1 SGHRS, CDR2 YFSETQ. This CDR3 is 14 amino acids long. V lost 5 bases and J lost 4, with 15 bases in between. CDR3 in DNA: TGCGCCAGCAGTTTCCGGGAAAGGGGAGAGACCCAGTACTTC. Its protein is CASSFRERGETQYF.